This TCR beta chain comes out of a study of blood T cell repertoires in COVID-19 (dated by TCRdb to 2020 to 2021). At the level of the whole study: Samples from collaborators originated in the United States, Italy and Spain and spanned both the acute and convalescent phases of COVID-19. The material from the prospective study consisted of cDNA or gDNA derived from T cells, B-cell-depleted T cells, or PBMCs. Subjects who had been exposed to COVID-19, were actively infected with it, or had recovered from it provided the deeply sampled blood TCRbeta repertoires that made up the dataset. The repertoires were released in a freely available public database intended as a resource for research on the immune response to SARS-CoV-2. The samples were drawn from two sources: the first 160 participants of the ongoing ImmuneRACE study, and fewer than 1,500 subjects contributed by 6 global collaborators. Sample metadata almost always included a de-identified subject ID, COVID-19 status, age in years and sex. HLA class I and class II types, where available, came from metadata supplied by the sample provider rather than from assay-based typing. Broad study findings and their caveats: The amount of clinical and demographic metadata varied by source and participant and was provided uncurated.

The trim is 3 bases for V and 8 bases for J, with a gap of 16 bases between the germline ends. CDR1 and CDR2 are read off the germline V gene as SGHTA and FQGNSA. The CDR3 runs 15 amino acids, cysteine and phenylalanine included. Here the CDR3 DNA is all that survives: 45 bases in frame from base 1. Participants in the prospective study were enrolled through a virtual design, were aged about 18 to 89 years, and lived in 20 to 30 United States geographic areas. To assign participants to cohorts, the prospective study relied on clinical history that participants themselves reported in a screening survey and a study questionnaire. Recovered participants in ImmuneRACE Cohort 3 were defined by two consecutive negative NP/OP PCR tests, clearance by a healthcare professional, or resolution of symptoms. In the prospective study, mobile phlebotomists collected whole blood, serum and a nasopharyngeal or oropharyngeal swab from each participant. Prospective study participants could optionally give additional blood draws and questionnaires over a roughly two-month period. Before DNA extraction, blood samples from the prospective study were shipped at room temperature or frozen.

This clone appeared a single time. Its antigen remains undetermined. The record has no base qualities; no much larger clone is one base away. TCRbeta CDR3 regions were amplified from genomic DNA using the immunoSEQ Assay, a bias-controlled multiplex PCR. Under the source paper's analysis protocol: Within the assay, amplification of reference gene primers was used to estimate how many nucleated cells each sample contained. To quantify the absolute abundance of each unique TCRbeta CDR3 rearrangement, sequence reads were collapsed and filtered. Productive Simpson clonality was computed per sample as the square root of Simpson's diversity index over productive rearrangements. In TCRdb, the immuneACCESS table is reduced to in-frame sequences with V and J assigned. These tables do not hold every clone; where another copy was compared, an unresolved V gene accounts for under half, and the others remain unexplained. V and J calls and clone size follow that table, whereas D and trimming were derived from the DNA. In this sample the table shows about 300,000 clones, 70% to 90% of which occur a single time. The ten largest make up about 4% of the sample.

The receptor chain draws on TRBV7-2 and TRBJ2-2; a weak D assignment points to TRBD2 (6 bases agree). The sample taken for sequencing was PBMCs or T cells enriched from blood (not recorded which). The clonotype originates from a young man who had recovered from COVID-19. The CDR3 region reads CASSFPGGKDGELFF. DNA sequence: TGTGCCAGCAGCTTCCCCGGGGGTAAAGATGGGGAGCTGTTTTTT.